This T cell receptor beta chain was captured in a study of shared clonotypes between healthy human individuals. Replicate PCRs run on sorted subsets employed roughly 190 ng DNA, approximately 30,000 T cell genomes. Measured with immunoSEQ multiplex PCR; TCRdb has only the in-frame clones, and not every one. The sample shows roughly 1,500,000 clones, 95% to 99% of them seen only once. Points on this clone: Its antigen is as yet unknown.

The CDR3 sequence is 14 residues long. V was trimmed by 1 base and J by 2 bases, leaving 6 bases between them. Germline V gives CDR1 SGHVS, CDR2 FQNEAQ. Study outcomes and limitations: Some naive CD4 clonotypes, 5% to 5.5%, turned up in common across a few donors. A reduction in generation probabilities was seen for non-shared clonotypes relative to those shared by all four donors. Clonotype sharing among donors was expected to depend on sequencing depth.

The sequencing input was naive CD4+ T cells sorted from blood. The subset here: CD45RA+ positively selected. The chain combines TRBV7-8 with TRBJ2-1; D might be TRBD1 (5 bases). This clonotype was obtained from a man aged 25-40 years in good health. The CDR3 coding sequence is TGTGCCAGCAGCTTAGGCAGGGCCTACAATGAGCAGTTCTTC. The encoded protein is CASSLGRAYNEQFF. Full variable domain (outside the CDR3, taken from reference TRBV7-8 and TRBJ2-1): GAGVSQSPRYKVAKRGQDVALRCDPISGHVSLFWYQQALGQGPEFLTYFQNEAQLDKSGLPSDRFFAERPEGSVSTLKIQRTQQEDSAVYLCASSLGRAYNEQFFGPGTRLTVL.